Following are 17 T cell receptor beta chains from one sample sequenced in a study of blood T cell repertoires in COVID-19. The repertoire was sequenced with immunoSEQ multiplex PCR; TCRdb's copy has only in-frame clones and lacks some. The sample shows around 95,000 clones, 85% of them seen only once. The material sequenced was peripheral blood. These receptors all come from a man between 45 and 60 years old with active or convalescent COVID-19.

The CDR3 DNA is TGTGCCAGTAGTCCCCAGGACAGGTCCGATCAGCCCCAGCATTTT. This codes for CASSPQDRSDQPQHF. The gene calls are TRBV19 and TRBJ1-5, with 7 nucleotides matching TRBD1. This CDR3 is built from 15 residues. Trimming at V came to 5 bases and at J to 5 bases, leaving 9 bases not matched to a gene. In germline, CDR1 is LNHDA, CDR2 SQIVND (reference sequence). The full variable domain, completed using reference TRBV19 and TRBJ1-5, is DGGITQSPKYLFRKEGQNVTLSCEQNLNHDAMYWYRQDPGQGLRLIYYSQIVNDFQKGDIAEGYSVSREKKESFPLTVTSAQKNPTAFYLCASSPQDRSDQPQHFGDGTRLSIL.

The chain is built from TRBV3-1 (or the pseudogene TRBV3-2) and TRBJ2-5; unclear D gene. The CDR3 sequence is 12 residues long. The V end was cut by 5 bases, the J end by 5 bases, with 9 bases between. In germline, CDR1 is LGHDT, CDR2 YNNKEL (reference sequence). The CDR3 DNA sequence: TGTGCCAGCAGCGTAAGCCGCGAGACCCAGTACTTC. It is translated as CASSVSRETQYF.

The V gene is TRBV24-1, the J gene TRBJ2-5, with TRBD1 matching over 11 bases. This CDR3 is built from 15 residues. Germline assignment: CDR1 KGHDR and CDR2 SFDVKD. With 4 bases clipped from V and 4 bases from J, the junction kept 4 bases outside the gene matches. CDR3 loop: CATSDWTGGGETQYF. Here the CDR3 DNA reads TGTGCCACCAGTGACTGGACAGGGGGCGGAGAGACCCAGTACTTC.

This clone has a handful of counts. The genes are TRBV3-1 (or the pseudogene TRBV3-2) and TRBJ1-5; 8 nucleotides line up with TRBD1. The CDR3 has 15 residues. Germline loops: CDR1 LGHDT, CDR2 YNNKEL (reference sequence). J lost 1 base, V lost 3 bases, and 2 bases had no gene match. DNA for the CDR3: TGTGCCAGCAGCCAGAGGACAGGGAGCAATCAGCCCCAGCATTTT. Its translation: CASSQRTGSNQPQHF.

This rearrangement joins TRBV5-1 to TRBJ2-1, with 8 bases matching TRBD2. The CDR3 is 17 residues long. V shed 4 bases, J shed 0 bases, and the junction held 9 bases outside the gene matches. Looked up from germline, CDR1 is SGHRS and CDR2 is YFSETQ. CDR3 amino acids: CASSPATSGGSYNEQFF. The CDR3 DNA reads TGCGCCAGCAGCCCAGCTACTAGCGGAGGCTCCTACAATGAGCAGTTCTTC.

The chain has TRBV10-3 and TRBJ1-1, with 10 nucleotides matching TRBD1. The germline gives CDR1 ENHRY, CDR2 SYGVKD. The V and J ends lost 11 bases and 2 bases, in that order; junction bases with no gene match: 5. This CDR3 is 13 amino acids long. The CDR3 spells CASRTGGNTEAFF. For the CDR3, the DNA is TGTGCCTCCCGGACAGGGGGAAACACTGAAGCTTTCTTT.

This clone was observed a few times. The V gene is TRBV5-4, the J gene TRBJ2-7; D is undetermined. The V end was cut by 3 bases, the J end by 3 bases, with 10 bases between. The CDR3 is made up of 13 amino acids. The germline V gene encodes CDR1 SGHNT and CDR2 YYREEE (reference sequence). The DNA for the CDR3 is TGTGCCAGCAGCTCCTCTCCTCTCTACGAGCAGTACTTC. Amino acid sequence: CASSSSPLYEQYF.

The chain joins TRBV29-1 to TRBJ2-7, with 7 bases lining up with TRBD1. CDR3 size: 14 residues. Germline CDR1 reads SQVTM; CDR2 reads ANQGSEA. The ends lost 4 bases at V and 6 bases at J; junction bases unmatched: 12. For the CDR3, the DNA is TGCAGCGTTGCTTTCGGGACAGAAAAAGGCGAGCAGTACTTC. Encoded protein: CSVAFGTEKGEQYF.

This chain joins TRBV10-2 and TRBJ2-7; 9 bases are shared with TRBD1. Unmatched junction bases numbered 10, after V lost 11 bases and J lost 2 bases. The CDR3 loop spans 14 amino acids. Germline V gene data show CDR1 as WSHSY and CDR2 as SAAADI. The CDR3 is CAGYKDRGAYEQYF. As DNA, the CDR3 is TGCGCCGGATATAAAGACAGGGGGGCCTACGAGCAGTACTTC.

The chain has TRBV29-1 and TRBJ2-2, with 7 bases that match TRBD1. The CDR3 runs to 12 residues. Germline V CDR1 and CDR2: SQVTM, ANQGSEA. The V segment lost 6 bases and the J segment 6 bases; nucleotides outside the gene matches: 4. The CDR3 sequence: CSVRTGAGELFF. In DNA form, the CDR3 reads TGCAGCGTGAGGACAGGCGCCGGGGAGCTGTTTTTT.

V usage is TRBV5-4 and J usage is TRBJ1-3, with D tentatively TRBD1 (5 bases). This CDR3 is built from 16 residues. Per germline, CDR1 SGHNT and CDR2 YYREEE (reference sequence). V gave up 0 bases and J gave up 0 bases, with 10 bases separating them. CDR3 DNA sequence: TGTGCCAGCAGCTTGGGGGGGGGAAACTCTGGAAACACCATATATTTT. It translates to CASSLGGGNSGNTIYF. The whole variable domain, remainder taken from reference TRBV5-4 and TRBJ1-3, is ETGVTQSPTHLIKTRGQQVTLRCSSQSGHNTVSWYQQALGQGPQFIFQYYREEENGRGNFPPRFSGLQFPNYSSELNVNALELDDSALYLCASSLGGGNSGNTIYFGEGSWLTVV.

The chain is built from TRBV11-3 and TRBJ1-6, with D unresolved. Germline-derived CDR1 and CDR2 are SGHNT and YENEEA. Trimming pared 1 base from V and 8 bases from J, leaving 6 bases between. The CDR3 is made up of 13 amino acids. The CDR3 region is CASSLARDSPLHF. CDR3 DNA sequence: TGTGCCAGCAGCTTAGCTCGGGATTCACCCCTCCACTTT.

This chain joins TRBV24-1 and TRBJ1-5, with 8 bases aligning to TRBD1. There are 16 residues in the CDR3. With 4 bases clipped from V and 3 bases from J, the junction kept 7 bases outside the gene matches. CDR1 KGHDR and CDR2 SFDVKD come from the germline V gene. CDR3: CATSDPGQDYNQPQHF. The DNA for the CDR3 is TGTGCCACCAGTGACCCGGGACAGGACTACAATCAGCCCCAGCATTTT.

The V call is TRBV19, the J call TRBJ2-7; 13 bases line up with TRBD2. The CDR3 loop spans 16 amino acids. Germline values: CDR1 LNHDA, CDR2 SQIVND (reference sequence). The trim removed 5 bases at V and 5 bases at J, leaving 9 bases unmatched. The CDR3 coding sequence is TGTGCCAGTAGTCCCCCCGGACTAGCGGGAGTCCACGAGCAGTACTTC. This encodes CASSPPGLAGVHEQYF.

V gene TRBV24-1 combines with J gene TRBJ2-2, with D tentatively TRBD1 (6 bases). The CDR3 has 14 residues. CDR1 and CDR2 from the germline V gene are KGHDR and SFDVKD. The germline V and J ends were trimmed by 4 bases and 6 bases, with 11 bases remaining between them. Here the CDR3 reads CATSDPTGSGELFF. The CDR3 DNA is TGTGCCACCAGTGACCCGACAGGTTCCGGGGAGCTGTTTTTT.

The V and J genes are TRBV7-3 and TRBJ2-1; 10 nucleotides line up with TRBD2. V lost 5 bases and J lost 8; bases outside the gene matches: 6. This CDR3 is 14 amino acids long. The germline V gene has CDR1 SGHTA and CDR2 FQGTGA. The CDR3, as DNA: TGTGCCAGCAGCATCCTAGCGGGAGCGGATGAGCAGTTCTTC. Its translation is CASSILAGADEQFF.

This clone has a single count. This sequence joins TRBV29-1 and TRBJ1-2; a weak D match, TRBD1 (5 bases). The CDR3 is made up of 14 amino acids. Trimming stripped 3 bases from V and 4 bases from J, with 15 bases between. CDR1 is SQVTM and CDR2 is ANQGSEA in the germline V gene. This CDR3 is CSVDRVQRTYGYTF. The DNA of the CDR3 is TGCAGCGTTGACAGGGTTCAGCGAACCTATGGCTACACCTTC.